This is a list of T cell receptor beta chains from one sample in a study of blood T cell repertoires in COVID-19. Clones were read by immunoSEQ multiplex PCR, and TCRdb kept only the in-frame ones, dropping some. The sample contains about 270,000 clones, 88% of which appear only once. Sequencing was performed on peripheral blood. These receptors were collected from a man aged 60 to 69 who had recovered from COVID-19. Both conserved end residues are part of each CDR3. A D gene is named only where the DNA matches it firmly. Clone size is stated in some rows and not others, as once, few, many or a class when expanded.

>TRBJ1-6|.|TRBV18|.
TGTGCCAGCTCACCATCGGGGTCACCCCTCCACTTT
CASSPSGSPLHF
>TRBJ1-4|.|TRBV5-8|.
TGTGCCAGCAGCTTCTGGGCAGGGGAAAAACTGTTTTTT
CASSFWAGEKLFF
>TRBJ1-1|.|TRBV18|.
TGTGCCAGCTCACCGTTAATACAGGGAGAGGGCAACACTGAAGCTTTCTTT
CASSPLIQGEGNTEAFF
>TRBJ2-5|few|TRBV7-9|.
TGTGCCAGCAGCCCAGGGGCCTACCAAGAGACCCAGTACTTC
CASSPGAYQETQYF
>TRBJ2-1|.|TRBV9|TRBD2
TGTGCCAGCAGCGTAGAAGCTAGGACTAGCAGCTACAATGAGCAGTTCTTC
CASSVEARTSSYNEQFF
>TRBJ2-7|once|TRBV12-3/TRBV12-4|.
TGTGCCAGCAGTTTAGGCGCGCTCTACGAGCAGTACTTC
CASSLGALYEQYF
>TRBJ1-2|few|TRBV7-2|TRBD1
TGTGCCAGCAGCTTGGGACAGAACTATGGCTACACCTTC
CASSLGQNYGYTF
>TRBJ2-2|.|TRBV6-5|TRBD2
TGTGCCACCCGCCGCGGGGGAGCGGACACCGGGGAGCTGTTTTTT
CATRRGGADTGELFF
>TRBJ1-5|once|TRBV27|.
TGTGCCAGCAGCCTACGGTGGCAGCCCCAGCATTTT
CASSLRWQPQHF
>TRBJ1-2|.|TRBV7-8|TRBD1
TGTGCCAGCAGCTTGACAGGGGATGGCTACACCTTC
CASSLTGDGYTF
>TRBJ1-2|.|TRBV14|.
TGTGCCAGCAGCCAAGGGATGGGCGGGCCAGGTGGTGGCTACACCTTC
CASSQGMGGPGGGYTF
>TRBJ2-6|.|TRBV18|.
TGTGCCAGCTCACCACCCCCATCTGGGGCCAACGTCCTGACTTTC
CASSPPPSGANVLTF
>TRBJ2-5|.|TRBV19|.
TGTGCCTGTGCTGGAGGGGACGAGACCCAGTACTTC
CACAGGDETQYF
>TRBJ2-7|.|TRBV3-1/TRBV3-2|TRBD1
TGTGCCAGCAGCCAAGGGGACAGGCCGCACTACGAGCAGTACTTC
CASSQGDRPHYEQYF
>TRBJ2-1|.|TRBV2|.
TGTGCCAGCAGTGTGCGGGACTTCTACAATGAGCAGTTCTTC
CASSVRDFYNEQFF
>TRBJ2-1|.|TRBV24-1|.
TGTGCCACCAGTGCCCCGACTGACAATGAGCAGTTCTTC
CATSAPTDNEQFF
>TRBJ2-5|few|TRBV30|TRBD1
TGTGCCTGGGCTGCCAACGACAGGGGAGAGACCCAGTACTTC
CAWAANDRGETQYF
>TRBJ1-2|once|TRBV25-1|.
TGTGCCACCAAGCGTCCAGGGATTGGCTACACCTTC
CATKRPGIGYTF
>TRBJ2-7|.|TRBV5-5|TRBD1
TGTGCCAGCAGCTTGGGACAGGGCCTCAATTCCTACGAGCAGTACTTC
CASSLGQGLNSYEQYF
>TRBJ2-7|.|TRBV7-3|.
TGTGCCAGCAGCTTGATAGGAGTAGGAGACGAGCAGTACTTC
CASSLIGVGDEQYF
>TRBJ2-3|.|TRBV19|TRBD1
TGTGCCAGTCGCCGGGACAGGGGCACAGATACGCAGTATTTT
CASRRDRGTDTQYF
>TRBJ2-3|once|TRBV6-2/TRBV6-3|TRBD1
TGTGCCAGCAGTTACTGGGGACAGGGGTCAGATACGCAGTATTTT
CASSYWGQGSDTQYF
>TRBJ1-4|.|TRBV5-6|.
TGTGCCAGCAGCCCCGGGGGGGGGAAACTGTTTTTT
CASSPGGGKLFF
>TRBJ2-7|.|TRBV7-8|TRBD2
TGTGCCAGCAGCTTCGGGGGGAACTACGAGCAGTACTTC
CASSFGGNYEQYF
>TRBJ2-2|.|TRBV5-4|TRBD2
TGTGCCAGCAGCTTGTCCCGCGGGGGGAACACCGGGGAGCTGTTTTTT
CASSLSRGGNTGELFF
>TRBJ2-2|.|TRBV7-3|TRBD2
TGTGCCAGCAGCCGGACTAGCGGACTCAACACCGGGGAGCTGTTTTTT
CASSRTSGLNTGELFF
>TRBJ2-2|.|TRBV14|.
TGTGCCAGCAGCCAGACTAGACCCGGGGAGCTGTTTTTT
CASSQTRPGELFF